These 32 T cell receptor beta chains share one sample of origin, sequenced in a study of CXCR3-negative and CXCR3-positive naive CD8 T cells. UMI-labeled 5' RACE TRB cDNA libraries were prepared from the cells. TCRdb re-called the 5' RACE reads and gives one entry per CDR3 protein, without DNA. The sample's table shows approximately 56,000 distinct CDR3 sequences. Sequenced material: memory CD8+ T cells from blood. Receptors originate from a human donor in good health. Some clones in this sample may be carry-over from other donors' samples.

This rearrangement joins TRBV28 to TRBJ2-3. CDR1 MDHEN and CDR2 SYDVKM come from the germline V gene. The CDR3 runs 17 residues. Here the CDR3 reads CASSPVGVGAGTDTQYF. Using reference TRBV28 and TRBJ2-3 for the parts outside the CDR3, the full variable domain is DVKVTQSSRYLVKRTGEKVFLECVQDMDHENMFWYRQDPGLGLRLIYFSYDVKMKEKGDIPEGYSVSREKKERFSLILESASTNQTSMYLCASSPVGVGAGTDTQYFGPGTRLTVL.

The V gene is TRBV28, the J gene TRBJ2-1; there is no DNA to check the TCRdb D call of TRBD2. The CDR3 runs to 16 residues. Per germline, CDR1 MDHEN and CDR2 SYDVKM. The CDR3 protein is CASSPKTSGPYNEQFF.

The chain employs TRBV12-3 or TRBV12-4 and TRBJ2-1; TCRdb designates TRBD1, a call that cannot be tested without DNA. The length of the CDR3 is 18 residues. CDR3 sequence reads: CASSLLLGRGDSYNEQFF.

This rearrangement joins TRBV4-3 to TRBJ2-5; TCRdb gives TRBD2 as the D gene, but with no DNA this cannot be confirmed. Germline V gene lookup returns CDR1 LGHNA and CDR2 YSLEER. The CDR3 has 14 amino acids. This CDR3 is CASSQELDSKTQYF.

The CDR3 here is CASSDRYRGYNEQFF. The rearrangement links TRBV6-5 to TRBJ2-1; with no DNA, the TCRdb D assignment of TRBD1 cannot be verified. From germline, CDR1 is MNHEY and CDR2 SVGAGI. The CDR3 has 15 amino acids.

V usage is TRBV7-2 and J usage is TRBJ2-5; no DNA is available, so the TRBD2 call from TCRdb remains unchecked. Germline values: CDR1 SGHTA, CDR2 FQGNSA. This CDR3 contains 18 residues. The CDR3 sequence: CASRSPSGSGGDSETQYF. The full variable domain, its missing parts supplied by reference TRBV7-2 and TRBJ2-5, is GAGVSQSPSNKVTEKGKDVELRCDPISGHTALYWYRQSLGQGLEFLIYFQGNSAPDKSGLPSDRFSAERTGGSVSTLTIQRTQQEDSAVYLCASRSPSGSGGDSETQYFGPGTRLLVL.

The V call is TRBV13, the J call TRBJ2-5; the TCRdb D gene call, TRBD1, has no DNA to confirm it. The V gene's germline CDR1 is PRHDT and CDR2 FYEKMQ (reference sequence). The CDR3 contains 15 residues. This CDR3 is CASSLLSGYQETQYF. Looking up the rest from reference TRBV13 and TRBJ2-5 gives the full variable domain: AAGVIQSPRHLIKEKRETATLKCYPIPRHDTVYWYQQGPGQDPQFLISFYEKMQSDKGSIPDRFSAQQFSDYHSELNMSSLELGDSALYFCASSLLSGYQETQYFGPGTRLLVL.

The gene calls are TRBV12-5 and TRBJ1-3. The CDR3 is 14 residues long. From germline, CDR1 is LGHNT and CDR2 FRNRAP. The chain's CDR3 is CASALRGSGNTIYF. The whole variable domain, remainder taken from reference TRBV12-5 and TRBJ1-3, is DARVTQTPRHKVTEMGQEVTMRCQPILGHNTVFWYRQTMMQGLELLAYFRNRAPLDDSGMPKDRFSAEMPDATLATLKIQPSEPRDSAVYFCASALRGSGNTIYFGEGSWLTVV.

The rearrangement links TRBV7-9 to TRBJ2-1. This CDR3 is built from 17 residues. Germline assignment: CDR1 SEHNR and CDR2 FQNEAQ (reference sequence). The CDR3 loop reads CASSFHVGRGSYNEQFF.

The chain links TRBV6-4 to TRBJ2-2; there is no DNA to check the TCRdb D call of TRBD2. This CDR3 has 14 amino acids. Germline V CDR1 and CDR2: MRHNA, SNTAGT. CDR3 protein: CASSGTSGAGELFF.

The chain has TRBV29-1 and TRBJ1-1; TCRdb's D call of TRBD1 is untestable without DNA. Germline CDR1 and CDR2: SQVTM and ANQGSEA. This CDR3 has 15 residues. The CDR3 is CSVGTFFDLNTEAFF.

The chain recombines TRBV4-3 with TRBJ2-7. Germline V CDR1 and CDR2: LGHNA, YSLEER. This CDR3 is built from 16 residues. CDR3 sequence reads: CASSQDGVNGIYEQYF.

The V and J genes are TRBV6-2 or TRBV6-3 and TRBJ2-7; TCRdb returns TRBD2, unconfirmable since there is no DNA. CDR1 is MNHEY and CDR2 is SVGEGT in the germline V gene. The CDR3 sequence is 13 residues long. The CDR3 loop reads CASTSGYSYEQYF.

The J gene is TRBJ2-2, the V gene TRBV7-2; TCRdb gives TRBD2 as the D gene, but with no DNA this cannot be confirmed. Germline V CDR1 and CDR2: SGHTA, FQGNSA. This CDR3 comprises 15 residues. The CDR3 loop reads CASSTPGLAGGELFF.

This chain links TRBV29-1 with TRBJ2-1; the TRBD1 assignment by TCRdb is unverifiable without DNA. Per the germline V gene, CDR1 is SQVTM and CDR2 is ANQGSEA. The CDR3 runs to 16 residues. CDR3 sequence: CSVEVPSPLFYNEQFF.

The chain uses TRBV18 and TRBJ2-5. Looked up from germline, CDR1 is KGHSH and CDR2 is LQKENI. The CDR3 runs 16 residues. The CDR3 is CASSPPVWVSQETQYF. The full variable domain, in which reference TRBV18 and TRBJ2-5 provide the parts outside the CDR3, is NAGVMQNPRHLVRRRGQEARLRCSPMKGHSHVYWYRQLPEEGLKFMVYLQKENIIDESGMPKERFSAEFPKEGPSILRIQQVVRGDSAAYFCASSPPVWVSQETQYFGPGTRLLVL.

CDR3 region: CASSPQTGFHEQYF. The chain is built from TRBV12-3 or TRBV12-4 and TRBJ2-7; the D gene TCRdb calls, TRBD1, cannot be checked with no DNA. CDR3 length equals 14 residues.

The chain combines TRBV6-5 with TRBJ2-2; TCRdb picks TRBD2, but there is no DNA to check that call. CDR1 and CDR2 (germline): MNHEY, SVGAGI. There are 19 residues in the CDR3. CDR3 protein: CASSYSSTRLAGDTGELFF.

The chain employs TRBV20-1 and TRBJ1-2; the D gene TCRdb calls, TRBD1, cannot be checked with no DNA. The germline CDR1 and CDR2 sequences are DFQATT and SNEGSKA (reference sequence). The CDR3 runs to 16 residues. The CDR3 sequence is CSAIGPGQGANYGYTF.

The V gene is TRBV4-3, the J gene TRBJ2-6; TCRdb's D call, TRBD2, is unchecked because there is no DNA. CDR1 and CDR2 from the germline V gene are LGHNA and YSLEER. There are 16 residues in the CDR3. CDR3 loop: CASSQEAGTGANVLTF.

The chain joins TRBV28 to TRBJ2-7; without DNA, the TCRdb call of TRBD1 cannot be checked. This CDR3 is built from 15 residues. Germline CDR1 reads MDHEN; CDR2 reads SYDVKM. The chain's CDR3 is CASSSIDRGEYEQYF.

The rearrangement joins TRBV25-1 to TRBJ2-2; with no DNA, the TCRdb D assignment of TRBD2 cannot be verified. The CDR3 loop spans 16 amino acids. Germline V gene lookup returns CDR1 MGHDK and CDR2 SYGVNS. The CDR3 sequence: CASSEGLDGRPGELFF.

This chain links TRBV7-6 with TRBJ1-1; TCRdb's D gene call, TRBD1, goes unchecked for lack of DNA. The CDR3 length is 20 residues. In germline, CDR1 is SGHVS, CDR2 FNYEAQ. The CDR3 reads CASSLGGQMNWLPFDSEAFF.

V and J are TRBV5-1 and TRBJ2-3; TCRdb lists TRBD2, though no DNA is available to test this call. CDR1 SGHRS and CDR2 YFSETQ come from the germline V gene. CDR3 size: 17 residues. The CDR3 region is CASSLGPSGGYTDTQYF.

J is TRBJ2-1 and V is TRBV3-1; TCRdb lists TRBD2, though no DNA is available to test this call. Germline lookup yields CDR1 LGHDT and CDR2 YNNKEL (reference sequence). CDR3 length equals 14 residues. The CDR3 here is CASSTRLVVNEQFF.

The chain has TRBV11-2 and TRBJ2-7. The CDR3 spans 15 residues. From germline, CDR1 is SGHAT and CDR2 FQNNGV. CDR3 sequence: CASSLGSWEPYEQYF. Variable domain in full (rest from reference TRBV11-2 and TRBJ2-7): EAGVAQSPRYKIIEKRQSVAFWCNPISGHATLYWYQQILGQGPKLLIQFQNNGVVDDSQLPKDRFSAERLKGVDSTLKIQPAKLEDSAVYLCASSLGSWEPYEQYFGPGTRLTVT.

V is TRBV10-2 and J is TRBJ2-7; TCRdb picks TRBD1, but there is no DNA to check that call. This CDR3 has 14 amino acids. CDR1 and CDR2 (germline): WSHSY, SAAADI. The CDR3 loop reads CASSDGTGSYEQYF.

V usage is TRBV20-1 and J usage is TRBJ2-2; no DNA is available, so the TRBD2 call from TCRdb remains unchecked. Germline V gives CDR1 DFQATT, CDR2 SNEGSKA (reference sequence). The length of the CDR3 is 16 residues. CDR3 loop: CSAREGGTRTIGELFF.

The V and J genes are TRBV7-9 and TRBJ2-7. CDR1 and CDR2 from the germline V gene are SEHNR and FQNEAQ (reference sequence). The CDR3 runs to 14 residues. The CDR3 loop is CASSLRGAPWEQYF.

The rearrangement uses TRBV4-3 and TRBJ2-5. This CDR3 comprises 15 residues. Germline lookup yields CDR1 LGHNA and CDR2 YSLEER. The CDR3 sequence is CASSQDLGRQETQYF.

This chain links TRBV7-8 with TRBJ1-5. The CDR3 consists of 14 residues. CDR1 and CDR2 from the germline V gene are SGHVS and FQNEAQ. The chain's CDR3 is CASSTLDSNQPQHF.

This chain links TRBV5-1 with TRBJ2-7. CDR1 and CDR2 from the germline V gene are SGHRS and YFSETQ. The CDR3 is made up of 15 amino acids. The chain's CDR3 is CASSLDWVSSYEQYF.